Listed below are T cell receptor beta chains from one sample, sequenced in a study of regulatory T cells in long-lasting Graves disease. TCRdb fed the multiplex PCR reads into MiXCR, producing one record per CDR3 protein. Among under 350,000 distinct CDR3 sequences listed, under 25% were seen once. The source material was peripheral blood mononuclear cells (PBMCs), sampled when the disease was refractory, from a patient treated with antithyroid drugs. The receptors were gathered from a female donor with Graves disease. CDR3s include the opening cysteine and the closing phenylalanine or tryptophan. Each record gives: clone size, V gene, J gene, D gene, CDR3 protein. A D gene is named only where the DNA matches it firmly. Clone sizes are given selectively: once, few, many, or a class where the clone is expanded.

>few|TRBV5-8|TRBJ1-1|-
CASSLWSTEAFF
>-|TRBV12-3/TRBV12-4|TRBJ2-7|-
CASSLWVSPTYEQYF
>many|TRBV28|TRBJ1-5|-
CASSSGGAGDQPQHF
>-|TRBV4-3|TRBJ1-1|-
CASSQDLCRTPENTEAFF
>many|TRBV29-1|TRBJ1-2|TRBD1
CSIGQGATGYTF
>many|TRBV30|TRBJ2-5|-
CAWARETQYF
>-|TRBV28|TRBJ1-6|-
CATSLIAGANSPLHF
>-|TRBV7-2|TRBJ1-1|-
CASSFITENTEAFF
>many|TRBV3-1|TRBJ2-7|TRBD2
CASSQVTSGSSDEQYF
>few|TRBV10-3|TRBJ1-2|TRBD1
CASTLGQGFGYGYTF
>few|TRBV27|TRBJ1-6|-
CASSFDSSYNSPLHF
>few|TRBV28|TRBJ2-7|TRBD1
CASSRTTGGKYEQYF
>few|TRBV30|TRBJ1-4|TRBD1
CAWSVQGAISNEKLFF
>-|TRBV20-1|TRBJ2-2|-
CSANRNTGELFF
>few|TRBV18|TRBJ2-7|TRBD1
CASSPGTDPGSYEQYF
>few|TRBV6-1|TRBJ1-4|-
CATGQRNEKLFF
>few|TRBV9|TRBJ2-7|-
CASSAWDGAYEQYF
>few|TRBV7-9|TRBJ2-7|-
CASSLTGTDAYEQYF